These T cell receptor beta chains were read from a single sample in a study of Ad26.COV2.S vaccination and SARS-CoV-2 variants. Method: immunoSEQ multiplex PCR; TCRdb's copy keeps in-frame clones and lacks some. Here the sample spans under 300,000 clones, 70% to 90% being singletons. Material: peripheral blood, obtained in a trial of Ad26.COV2.S vaccine versus placebo. These receptors came from a person between 18 and 60 years old who received the Ad26.COV2.S COVID-19 vaccine or a placebo. Each CDR3 is given with its conserved first and last residue. The order of the fields is J gene, D gene, V gene, clone size, CDR3 protein, CDR3 DNA. D genes are given only for firm matches. Size tells how often a clone was seen (once, few, many) or the class of an expanded clone, and some rows leave it out.

TRBJ2-2 . TRBV6-1 once CASSDPPGELFF TGTGCCAGCAGTGATCCACCCGGGGAGCTGTTTTTT
TRBJ2-3 TRBD2 TRBV2 few CASSERTSGTDTQYF TGTGCCAGCAGTGAACGGACTAGCGGTACAGATACGCAGTATTTT
TRBJ1-3 . TRBV3-1/TRBV3-2 . CASSQQTALLSGNTIYF TGTGCCAGCAGCCAGCAGACTGCGCTACTCTCTGGAAACACCATATATTTT
TRBJ2-3 . TRBV18 . CASSPPVLYRAPTDTQYF TGTGCCAGCTCACCACCCGTTCTCTACAGGGCTCCCACAGATACGCAGTATTTT
TRBJ1-2 . TRBV18 . CASSPLRTEFLWDYTF TGTGCCAGCTCACCATTAAGGACAGAGTTTCTATGGGACTACACCTTC
TRBJ2-7 . TRBV5-8 . CASSRPRRQRYEQYF TGTGCCAGCAGCCGCCCGAGGAGACAGCGCTACGAGCAGTACTTC
TRBJ2-7 TRBD1 TRBV18 . CASSPQGQGADEQYF TGTGCCAGCTCACCACAGGGACAGGGGGCCGACGAGCAGTACTTC
TRBJ1-4 . TRBV4-2 once CASSLTLKEKLFF TGTGCCAGCAGCCTAACCTTAAAGGAAAAACTGTTTTTT
TRBJ2-2 . TRBV30 . CAWNRAQGNTGELFF TGTGCCTGGAATCGGGCGCAGGGAAACACCGGGGAGCTGTTTTTT
TRBJ1-1 . TRBV7-3 . CASSLGVGTEAFF TGTGCCAGCAGCTTAGGGGTGGGGACTGAAGCTTTCTTT
TRBJ2-7 . TRBV7-9 . CASSQGWGDEQYF TGTGCCAGCAGCCAAGGGTGGGGGGACGAGCAGTACTTC
TRBJ2-7 . TRBV5-1 . CASSLGVLSSYEQYF TGCGCCAGCAGCTTGGGCGTCTTGAGCTCCTACGAGCAGTACTTC
TRBJ1-2 TRBD1 TRBV4-3 . CASSLTGTGGYGYTF TGCGCCAGCAGCCTCACCGGGACAGGGGGCTATGGCTACACCTTC
TRBJ1-2 . TRBV5-1 . CASSLGGGTYGYTF TGCGCCAGCAGCCTGGGCGGGGGGACCTATGGCTACACCTTC
TRBJ1-1 . TRBV5-4 . CASTIGQRDTEAFF TGTGCCAGCACCATAGGACAGCGCGACACTGAAGCTTTCTTT
TRBJ2-3 TRBD1 TRBV10-3 once CAISGQGENTQYF TGTGCCATCAGTGGGCAGGGGGAGAATACGCAGTATTTT
TRBJ2-2 TRBD1 TRBV5-4 . CASSLWTGGIGELFF TGTGCCAGCAGCCTGTGGACAGGGGGAATCGGGGAGCTGTTTTTT
TRBJ1-6 . TRBV3-1/TRBV3-2 . CASSQVGGSNSPLHF TGTGCCAGCAGCCAAGTTGGGGGATCGAATTCACCCCTCCACTTT
TRBJ2-1 TRBD1 TRBV19 . CASVIRDRGRVEQFF TGTGCCAGTGTTATCCGGGACAGGGGGCGTGTTGAGCAGTTCTTC
TRBJ2-2 . TRBV5-6 . CASRLRGWGTGELFF TGTGCCAGCAGGTTGCGTGGATGGGGCACCGGGGAGCTGTTTTTT
TRBJ1-6 . TRBV6-6 . CASRNRDDNSPLHF TGTGCCAGCAGGAACCGGGATGATAATTCACCCCTCCACTTT
TRBJ1-1 . TRBV7-8 . CASSLRGWTEAFF TGTGCCAGCAGCTTGAGGGGTTGGACTGAAGCTTTCTTT
TRBJ2-1 TRBD2 TRBV11-3 . CASSPGSGRELNNEQFF TGTGCCAGCAGCCCCGGTAGCGGGAGAGAGCTGAACAATGAGCAGTTCTTC
TRBJ1-5 . TRBV19 . CASNNQPQHF TGTGCCAGCAATAATCAGCCCCAGCATTTT